Sequencing of this T cell receptor beta chain was carried out in a study of blood T cell repertoires in COVID-19. Study overall: T cells, B-cell-depleted T cells, or PBMCs provided the cDNA or gDNA that served as material.

V lost 4 bases to trimming and J lost 1 base, with 16 bases between them. The CDR3 runs 16 residues. CDR1 is MNHEY, CDR2 SVGAGI, per germline. In the authors' workflow: Amplification of reference gene primers was used by the study to estimate nucleated cell counts. Sequenced by immunoSEQ multiplex PCR; TCRdb stores in-frame clones only, minus some. D and trimming were read from the DNA, whereas the V and J calls and clone size are those reported in that table. The sample contains 100,000 to 150,000 clones, around 86% of which appear only once. This TCR came from a woman in her seventies with COVID-19, enrolled during active disease. Sequencing used peripheral blood. The J gene is TRBJ1-1, the V gene TRBV6-5; D remains unclear. The CDR3 DNA reads TGTGCCAGCAGTTTCCCTCTAAGCGGTTGGAACACTGAAGCTTTCTTT. This encodes CASSFPLSGWNTEAFF.